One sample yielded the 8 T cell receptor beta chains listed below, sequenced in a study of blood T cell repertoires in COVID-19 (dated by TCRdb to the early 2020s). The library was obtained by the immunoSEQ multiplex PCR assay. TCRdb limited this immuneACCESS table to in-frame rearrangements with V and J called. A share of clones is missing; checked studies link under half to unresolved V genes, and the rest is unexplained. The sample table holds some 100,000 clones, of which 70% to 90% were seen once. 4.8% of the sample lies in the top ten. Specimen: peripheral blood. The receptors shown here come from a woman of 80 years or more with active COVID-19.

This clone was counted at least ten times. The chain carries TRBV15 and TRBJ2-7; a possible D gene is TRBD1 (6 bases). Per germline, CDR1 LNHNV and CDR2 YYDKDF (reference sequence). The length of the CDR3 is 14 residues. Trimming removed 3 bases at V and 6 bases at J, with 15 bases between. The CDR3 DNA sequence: TGTGCCACCAGCAGCAGAGTGACAGGTACCGAGCAGTACTTC. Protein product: CATSSRVTGTEQYF.

The CDR3 DNA sequence: TGTGCCAGCAGCTTAACGGAGGGAGCGTACAATGAGCAGTTCTTC. It is translated as CASSLTEGAYNEQFF. The chain joins TRBV7-3 to TRBJ2-1; tentative D call: TRBD2 (6 bases). V was pared by 0 bases and J by 4 bases, with 10 bases between. The germline gives CDR1 SGHTA, CDR2 FQGTGA. This CDR3 has 15 amino acids.

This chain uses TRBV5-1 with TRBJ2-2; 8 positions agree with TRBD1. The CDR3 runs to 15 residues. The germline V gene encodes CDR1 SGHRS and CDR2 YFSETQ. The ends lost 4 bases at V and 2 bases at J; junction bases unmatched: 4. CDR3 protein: CASSRTGFNTGELFF. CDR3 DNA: TGCGCCAGCAGCCGGACAGGGTTCAACACCGGGGAGCTGTTTTTT. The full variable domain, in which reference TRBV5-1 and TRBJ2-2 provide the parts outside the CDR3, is KAGVTQTPRYLIKTRGQQVTLSCSPISGHRSVSWYQQTPGQGLQFLFEYFSETQRNKGNFPGRFSGRQFSNSRSEMNVSTLELGDSALYLCASSRTGFNTGELFFGEGSRLTVL.

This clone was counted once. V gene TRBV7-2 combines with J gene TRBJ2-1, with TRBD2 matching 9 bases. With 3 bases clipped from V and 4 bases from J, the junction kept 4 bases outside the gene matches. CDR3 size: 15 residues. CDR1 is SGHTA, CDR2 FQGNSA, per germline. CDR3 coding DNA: TGTGCCAGCAGCTTCGCAAGCGGGAGGTACAATGAGCAGTTCTTC. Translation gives CASSFASGRYNEQFF.

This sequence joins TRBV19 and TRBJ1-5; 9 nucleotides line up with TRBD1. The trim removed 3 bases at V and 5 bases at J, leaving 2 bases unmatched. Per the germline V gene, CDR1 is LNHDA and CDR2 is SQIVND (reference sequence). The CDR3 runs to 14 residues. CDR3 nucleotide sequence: TGTGCCAGTAGTATGACAGGGGGATATCAGCCCCAGCATTTT. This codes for CASSMTGGYQPQHF. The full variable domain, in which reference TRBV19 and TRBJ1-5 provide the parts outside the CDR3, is DGGITQSPKYLFRKEGQNVTLSCEQNLNHDAMYWYRQDPGQGLRLIYYSQIVNDFQKGDIAEGYSVSREKKESFPLTVTSAQKNPTAFYLCASSMTGGYQPQHFGDGTRLSIL.

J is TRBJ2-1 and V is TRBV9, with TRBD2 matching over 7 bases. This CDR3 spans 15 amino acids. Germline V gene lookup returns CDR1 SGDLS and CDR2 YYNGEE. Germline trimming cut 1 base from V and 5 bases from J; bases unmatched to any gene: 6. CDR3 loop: CASSVPGSGNNEQFF. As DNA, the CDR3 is TGTGCCAGCAGCGTACCGGGGAGCGGGAACAATGAGCAGTTCTTC.

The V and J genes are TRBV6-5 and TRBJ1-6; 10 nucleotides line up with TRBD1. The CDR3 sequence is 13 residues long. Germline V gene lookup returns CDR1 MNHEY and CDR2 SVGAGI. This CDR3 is CAGWGQGRSPLHF. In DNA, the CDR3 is TGTGCGGGGTGGGGACAGGGGAGATCACCCCTCCACTTT.

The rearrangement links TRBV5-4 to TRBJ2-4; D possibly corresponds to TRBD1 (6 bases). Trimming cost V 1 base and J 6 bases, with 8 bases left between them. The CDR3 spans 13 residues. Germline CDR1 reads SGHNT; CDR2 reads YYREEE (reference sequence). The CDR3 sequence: CASSLWGPNIQYF. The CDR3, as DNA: TGTGCCAGCAGCTTGTGGGGGCCAAACATTCAGTACTTC.